The TCR beta chain described here comes from a study of cytomegalovirus exposure and HLA in healthy donors. As regards this clone: Its antigen is not identified.

Primers included in the PCR were 60 Vbeta and 13 Jbeta primers. Method: immunoSEQ multiplex PCR; TCRdb's copy keeps in-frame clones and lacks some. The data show 150,000 or so clones, approximately 71% seen once. Study conclusions and caveats: A few of the chains that were CMV-associated were confirmed in vitro to be specific for CMV antigens. Reportedly, cytomegalovirus status was diagnosed with high sensitivity and specificity. Most TCR sequences were seen very rarely across donors, but some public TCRs occurred in many.

The germline gives CDR1 MNHEY, CDR2 SMNVEV (reference sequence). The length of the CDR3 is 14 residues. V lost 6 bases and J lost 0, with 12 bases in between. This receptor was obtained from a man aged 18 to 30 in good health and CMV-seropositive. The chain is built from TRBV27 and TRBJ2-7; perhaps TRBD2 as D (6 bases). Sequenced material: PBMCs. The CDR3 sequence is CASSWGRTSYEQYF. In DNA, the CDR3 is TGTGCCAGCAGCTGGGGGAGGACCTCCTACGAGCAGTACTTC.